The 7 T cell receptor beta chains below come from one sample, sequenced in a study of blood T cells in healthy people across ages. Combining a sample-barcoded 5' primer with a J-beta primer mix, a second PCR ran for roughly 7 to 12 cycles. Each CDR3 protein is one row after TCRdb ran MiXCR on the 5' RACE reads. The profile shows roughly 900,000 distinct CDR3 sequences, under 30% of them singletons. Input material: blood. The receptor set was obtained from a woman older than 75 in good health.

This chain links TRBV6-5 with TRBJ2-3; TRBD1 might be the D (5 bases). The CDR3 loop spans 13 amino acids. The germline V and J ends were trimmed by 6 bases and 3 bases, with 10 bases remaining between them. Germline CDR1 MNHEY, CDR2 SVGAGI. The CDR3 loop is CASRVPGTDTQYF. DNA of the CDR3: TGTGCCAGCAGAGTCCCAGGGACAGATACGCAGTATTTT.

The chain has TRBV7-2 and TRBJ1-1; TRBD1 is a possible D gene (5 bases). V dropped 4 bases and J dropped 0 bases, with 12 bases sitting between them. CDR1 and CDR2 from the germline V gene are SGHTA and FQGNSA. The CDR3 runs to 15 residues. The CDR3 loop reads CASSWRGGLNTEAFF. The DNA for the CDR3 is TGTGCCAGCAGCTGGCGGGGGGGTCTGAACACTGAAGCTTTCTTT. The variable domain in full, with the rest retrieved from reference TRBV7-2 and TRBJ1-1, is GAGVSQSPSNKVTEKGKDVELRCDPISGHTALYWYRQSLGQGLEFLIYFQGNSAPDKSGLPSDRFSAERTGGSVSTLTIQRTQQEDSAVYLCASSWRGGLNTEAFFGQGTRLTVV.

The chain joins TRBV12-3 or TRBV12-4 to TRBJ2-3; no clear D gene. Trimming took 3 bases from V and 11 from J, leaving 21 bases between them. CDR3 length equals 15 residues. The CDR3 loop reads CASSFISSAPDVQYF. The CDR3 nucleotides are TGTGCCAGCAGTTTTATATCATCGGCCCCAGATGTGCAGTATTTT.

The chain is built from TRBV9 and TRBJ2-3, with 7 bases fitting TRBD2. The ends lost 0 bases at V and 0 bases at J; junction bases unmatched: 4. Germline V gene sequence: CDR1 SGDLS, CDR2 YYNGEE. There are 16 residues in the CDR3. CDR3 bases: TGTGCCAGCAGCGTAGTGGGGGGGATAAGCACAGATACGCAGTATTTT. Its translation: CASSVVGGISTDTQYF.

Points on this clonotype: One base away lies a much larger clone, so this may be a sequencing read error. No conserved phenylalanine or tryptophan ends this CDR3, so it is likely a read error. The chain links TRBV5-6 to TRBJ2-6, with TRBD1 matching over 8 bases. The CDR3 length is 18 residues. The germline V gene encodes CDR1 SGHDT and CDR2 YYEEEE. The ends lost 1 base at V and 0 bases at J; junction bases unmatched: 6. This CDR3 reads CASSLRQGRYSGANVLTV. The CDR3 bases are TGTGCCAGCAGCTTGAGACAGGGGCGTTACTCTGGGGCCAACGTCCTGACTGTC.

The V call is TRBV20-1, the J call TRBJ1-5, with D uncertain. The V end lost 0 bases, the J end lost 5 bases, and 11 bases lay between the germline ends. The CDR3 sequence is 14 residues long. Germline CDR1 is DFQATT and CDR2 is SNEGSKA (reference sequence). CDR3 in DNA: TGCAGTGCTAGAGATGGCAGCGCCGATCAGCCCCAGCATTTT. Its translation is CSARDGSADQPQHF.

This clonotype has at least ten counts. This chain connects TRBV2 to TRBJ2-7; the D gene is possibly TRBD1 (6 bases). Trimming removed 8 bases at V and 0 bases at J, with 11 bases between. CDR1 is SNHLY, CDR2 FYNNEI, per germline. This CDR3 is 13 amino acids long. CDR3 amino acids: CASRTVLSYEQYF. CDR3 nucleotide sequence: TGTGCCAGCCGGACAGTCCTCTCCTACGAGCAGTACTTC. The variable domain in full, with the rest retrieved from reference TRBV2 and TRBJ2-7, is EPEVTQTPSHQVTQMGQEVILRCVPISNHLYFYWYRQILGQKVEFLVSFYNNEISEKSEIFDDQFSVERPDGSNFTLKIRSTKLEDSAMYFCASRTVLSYEQYFGPGTRLTVT.